This T cell receptor (beta chain) was retrieved from a study of CD8+CD57+ T cells in acquired aplastic anemia. Background on the study: Roughly 3.2 ug was the average amount of DNA from sorted CD4+ and CD8+ cells.

Trimming removed 8 bases from V and 4 bases from J, with 10 bases in between. Germline-derived CDR1 and CDR2 are SNHLY and FYNNEI. The CDR3 is made up of 12 amino acids. Genomic DNA provided the template from which TCR beta VDJ and CDR3 profiles were obtained. One entry per CDR3 protein, called by TCRdb with MiXCR from the reads. The sample holds more than 150,000 distinct CDR3 sequences, more than 45% seen once. Sequencing was done on patients that had shown CD8+CD57+ cell expansion by flow cytometry. As a group, the patients uniformly had severe acquired aplastic anemia. The study sampled blood from patients who had received no therapy.

This TCR came from a human donor with aplastic anemia. The sequencing sample was made of sorted CD4+, CD8+, or CD8+CD57+ T cells (not recorded which) from PBMCs. The chain combines TRBV2 with TRBJ2-3; D possibly corresponds to TRBD2 (6 bases). CDR3 loop: CASASVSDTQYF. The CDR3 DNA reads TGTGCCAGCGCTAGCGTGTCAGATACGCAGTATTTT.